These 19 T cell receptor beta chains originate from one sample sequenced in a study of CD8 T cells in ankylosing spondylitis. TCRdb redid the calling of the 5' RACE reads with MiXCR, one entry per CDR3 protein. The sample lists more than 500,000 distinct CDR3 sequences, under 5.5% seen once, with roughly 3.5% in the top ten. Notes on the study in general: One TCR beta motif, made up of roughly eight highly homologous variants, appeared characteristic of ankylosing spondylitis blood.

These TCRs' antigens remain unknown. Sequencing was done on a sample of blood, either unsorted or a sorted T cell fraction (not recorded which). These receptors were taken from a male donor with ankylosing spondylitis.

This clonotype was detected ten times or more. In nucleotides, the CDR3 is TGCAGTGGGTCCGACCAGGGGGCGGAGACCCAGTACTTC. Translation gives CSGSDQGAETQYF. The rearrangement uses TRBV20-1 and TRBJ2-5; 8 nucleotides match TRBD1. V was clipped by 7 bases and J by 5 bases; unmatched bases: 9. The germline CDR1 and CDR2 sequences are DFQATT and SNEGSKA (reference sequence). The CDR3 contains 13 residues.

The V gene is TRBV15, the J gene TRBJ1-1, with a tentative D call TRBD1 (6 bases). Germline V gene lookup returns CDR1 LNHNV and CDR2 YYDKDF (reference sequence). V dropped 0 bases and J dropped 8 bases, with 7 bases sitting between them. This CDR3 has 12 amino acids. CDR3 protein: CATSRDQGEAFF. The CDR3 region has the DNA TGTGCCACCAGCAGAGATCAGGGGGAAGCTTTCTTT.

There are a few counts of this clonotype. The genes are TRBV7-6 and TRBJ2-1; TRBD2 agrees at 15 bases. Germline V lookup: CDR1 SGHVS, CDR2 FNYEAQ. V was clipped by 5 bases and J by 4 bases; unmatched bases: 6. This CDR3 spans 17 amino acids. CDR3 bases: TGTGCCAGCAGCCTGGGACTAGCGGGAGGTTATTACAATGAGCAGTTCTTC. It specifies CASSLGLAGGYYNEQFF.

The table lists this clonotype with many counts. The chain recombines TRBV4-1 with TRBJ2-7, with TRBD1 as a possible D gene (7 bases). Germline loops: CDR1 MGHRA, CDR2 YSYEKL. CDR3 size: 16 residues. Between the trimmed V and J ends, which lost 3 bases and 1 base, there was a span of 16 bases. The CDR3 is CASSQGLGTDSYEQYF. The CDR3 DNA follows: TGCGCCAGCAGCCAGGGACTCGGGACAGATTCCTACGAGCAGTACTTC.

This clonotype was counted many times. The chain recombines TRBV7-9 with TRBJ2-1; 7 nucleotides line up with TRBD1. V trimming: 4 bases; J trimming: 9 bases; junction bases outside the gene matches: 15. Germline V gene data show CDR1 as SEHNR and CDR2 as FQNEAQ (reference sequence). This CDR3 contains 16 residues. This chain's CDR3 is CASSSDGQATSGEQFF. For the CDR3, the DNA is TGTGCCAGCAGCTCCGACGGACAGGCAACTAGTGGTGAGCAGTTCTTC.

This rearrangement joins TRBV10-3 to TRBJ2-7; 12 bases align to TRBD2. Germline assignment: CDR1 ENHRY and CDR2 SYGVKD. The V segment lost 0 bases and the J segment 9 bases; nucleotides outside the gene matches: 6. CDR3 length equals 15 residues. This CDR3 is CAISESASGRVVQYF. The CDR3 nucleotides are TGTGCCATCAGTGAGTCGGCTAGCGGGAGGGTAGTGCAGTACTTC.

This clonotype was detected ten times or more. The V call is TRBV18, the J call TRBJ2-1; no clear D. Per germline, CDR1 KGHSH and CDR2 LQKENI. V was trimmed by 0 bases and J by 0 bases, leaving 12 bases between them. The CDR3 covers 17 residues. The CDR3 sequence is CASSPPTSESSYNEQFF. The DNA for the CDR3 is TGTGCCAGCTCACCACCGACCAGCGAAAGCTCCTACAATGAGCAGTTCTTC.

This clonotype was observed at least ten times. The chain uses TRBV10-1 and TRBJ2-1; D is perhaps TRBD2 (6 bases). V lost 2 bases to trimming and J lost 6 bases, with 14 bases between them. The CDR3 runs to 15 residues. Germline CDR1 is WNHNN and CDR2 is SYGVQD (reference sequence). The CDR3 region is CASSESGGRINEQFF. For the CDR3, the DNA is TGCGCCAGCAGTGAGAGTGGAGGGAGGATCAATGAGCAGTTCTTC.

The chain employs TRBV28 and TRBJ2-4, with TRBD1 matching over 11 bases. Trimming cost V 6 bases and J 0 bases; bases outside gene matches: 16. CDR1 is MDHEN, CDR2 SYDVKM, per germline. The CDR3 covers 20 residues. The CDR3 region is CASRISLGTGGILAKNIQYF. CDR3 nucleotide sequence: TGTGCCAGCAGGATATCGCTGGGGACAGGGGGGATATTAGCCAAAAACATTCAGTACTTC.

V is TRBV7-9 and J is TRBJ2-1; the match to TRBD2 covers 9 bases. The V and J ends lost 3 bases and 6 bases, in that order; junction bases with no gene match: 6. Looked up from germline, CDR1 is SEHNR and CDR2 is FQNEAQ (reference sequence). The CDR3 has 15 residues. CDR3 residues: CASSFRTSALNEQFF. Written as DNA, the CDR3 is TGTGCCAGCAGCTTTCGGACTAGCGCTCTCAATGAGCAGTTCTTC.

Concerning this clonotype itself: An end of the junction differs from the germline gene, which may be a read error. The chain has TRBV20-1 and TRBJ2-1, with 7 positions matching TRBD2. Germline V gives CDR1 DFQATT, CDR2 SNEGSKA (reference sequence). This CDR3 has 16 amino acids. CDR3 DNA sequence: TGCTGTGCTATAGACAGTACTAGCGCTCACTACAATGAGCAGTTCTTC. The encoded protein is CCAIDSTSAHYNEQFF.

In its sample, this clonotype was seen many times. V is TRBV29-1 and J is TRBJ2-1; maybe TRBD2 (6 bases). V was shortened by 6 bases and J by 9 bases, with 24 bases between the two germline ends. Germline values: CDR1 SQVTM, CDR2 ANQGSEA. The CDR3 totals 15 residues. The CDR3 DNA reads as TGCAGCGTGGCAAATTTACGTAATCGGGGAGGTGAGCAGTTCTTC. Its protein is CSVANLRNRGGEQFF.

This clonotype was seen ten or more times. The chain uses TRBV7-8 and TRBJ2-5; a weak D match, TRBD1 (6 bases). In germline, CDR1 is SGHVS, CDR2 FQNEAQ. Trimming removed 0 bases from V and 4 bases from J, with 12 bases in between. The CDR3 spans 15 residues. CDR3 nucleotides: TGTGCCAGCAGCTTAGCGCTAGGGGGTGTAGAGACCCAGTACTTC. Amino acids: CASSLALGGVETQYF.

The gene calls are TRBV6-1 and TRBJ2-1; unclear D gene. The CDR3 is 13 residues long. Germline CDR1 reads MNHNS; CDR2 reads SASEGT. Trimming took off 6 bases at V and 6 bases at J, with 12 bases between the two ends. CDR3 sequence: CASRVRPINEQFF. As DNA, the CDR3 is TGTGCCAGCAGGGTGCGGCCCATCAATGAGCAGTTCTTC.

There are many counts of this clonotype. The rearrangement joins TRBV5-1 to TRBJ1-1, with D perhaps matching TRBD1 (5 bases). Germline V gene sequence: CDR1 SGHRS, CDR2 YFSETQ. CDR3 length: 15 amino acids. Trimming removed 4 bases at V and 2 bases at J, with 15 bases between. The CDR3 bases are TGCGCCAGCAGCGACCCCGGACGGGACAACACTGAAGCTTTCTTT. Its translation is CASSDPGRDNTEAFF.

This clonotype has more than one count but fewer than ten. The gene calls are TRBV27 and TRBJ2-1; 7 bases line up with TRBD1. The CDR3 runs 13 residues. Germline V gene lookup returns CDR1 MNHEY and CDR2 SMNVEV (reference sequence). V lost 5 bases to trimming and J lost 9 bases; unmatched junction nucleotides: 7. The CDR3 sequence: CASSPERGREQFF. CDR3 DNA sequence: TGTGCCAGCAGTCCCGAGAGGGGGCGTGAGCAGTTCTTC.

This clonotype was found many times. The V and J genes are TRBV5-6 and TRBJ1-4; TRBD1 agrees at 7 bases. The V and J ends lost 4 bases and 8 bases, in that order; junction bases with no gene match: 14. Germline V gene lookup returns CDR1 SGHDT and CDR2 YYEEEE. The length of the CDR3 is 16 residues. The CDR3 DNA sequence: TGTGCCAGCAGCCAGGGGACAGCCTGGGCCTTGGAAAAACTGTTTTTT. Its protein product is CASSQGTAWALEKLFF.

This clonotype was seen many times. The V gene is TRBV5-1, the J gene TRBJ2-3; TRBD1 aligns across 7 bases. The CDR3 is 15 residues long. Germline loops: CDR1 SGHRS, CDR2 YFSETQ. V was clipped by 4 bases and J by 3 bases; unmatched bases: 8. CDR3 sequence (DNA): TGCGCCAGCAGCCCAGCACAGGGGTGGACAGATACGCAGTATTTT. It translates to CASSPAQGWTDTQYF.

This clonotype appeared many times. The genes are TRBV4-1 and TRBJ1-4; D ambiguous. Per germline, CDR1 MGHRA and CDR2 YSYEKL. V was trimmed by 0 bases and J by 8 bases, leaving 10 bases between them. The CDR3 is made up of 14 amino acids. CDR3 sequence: CASSQEIKEEKLFF. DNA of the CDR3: TGCGCCAGCAGCCAAGAGATAAAGGAAGAAAAACTGTTTTTT.